This is a list of T cell receptor beta chains from one sample in a study of response to subunit inactivated influenza vaccine. TCRdb passed the RT-PCR reads through MiXCR, listing each CDR3 protein once. The table has hundreds of thousands of distinct CDR3 sequences, roughly 22% seen once. The material sequenced was PBMCs from blood, taken about 20 months after vaccination. These receptors originate from a man aged 50 to 69 who received an inactivated influenza vaccine. Both conserved end residues are part of each CDR3. D genes are given only for firm matches. A row's size may be missing; if present it is once, few, many or a size class.

length: 14
V: TRBV7-9
D: TRBD1
J: TRBJ2-3
size: few
DNA: TGTGCCAGCAGCTTAGACAGGGGCTGGGATACGCAGTATTTT
CDR3: CASSLDRGWDTQYF

length: 14
V: TRBV15
D: NA
J: TRBJ1-5
size: NA
DNA: TGTGCCACCAGTTTGGTGGGCCCCAATCAGCCCCAGCATTTT
CDR3: CATSLVGPNQPQHF

length: 16
V: TRBV6-2/TRBV6-3
D: TRBD1
J: TRBJ2-7
size: few
DNA: TGTGCCAGCAGTTACCCATGGCCGGGACAGGACTACGAGCAGTACTTC
CDR3: CASSYPWPGQDYEQYF

length: 13
V: TRBV20-1
D: NA
J: TRBJ2-2
size: NA
DNA: TGCAGTGCAAGCCGGGACAACACCGGGGAGCTGTTTTTT
CDR3: CSASRDNTGELFF

length: 17
V: TRBV28
D: NA
J: TRBJ2-6
size: NA
DNA: TGTGCCAGCAGTCGGCCCGGGACGTACTCTGGGGCCAACGTCCTGACTTTC
CDR3: CASSRPGTYSGANVLTF

length: 17
V: TRBV18
D: NA
J: TRBJ2-7
size: few
DNA: TGTGCCAGCTCACCAGCAGGCATTGGGACTGCCCCGGGGGAGCAGTACTTC
CDR3: CASSPAGIGTAPGEQYF

length: 15
V: TRBV7-2
D: TRBD1
J: TRBJ1-5
size: few
DNA: TGTGCCAGCAGCGAGAGTCAGGGGGCTGGTCAGCCCCAGCATTTT
CDR3: CASSESQGAGQPQHF

length: 14
V: TRBV5-5
D: NA
J: TRBJ1-4
size: few
DNA: TGTGCCAGCAGCTTCAGGGGAGGAAATGAAAAACTGTTTTTT
CDR3: CASSFRGGNEKLFF

length: 15
V: TRBV16
D: NA
J: TRBJ1-5
size: many
DNA: TGTGCCAGCAGCCATCGGTTGCAGGGAGATCAGCCCCAGCATTTT
CDR3: CASSHRLQGDQPQHF

length: 14
V: TRBV20-1
D: TRBD2
J: TRBJ2-1
size: NA
DNA: TGCAGTGCTAGTAGCGGGAAGCAGGCCAATGAGCAGTTCTTC
CDR3: CSASSGKQANEQFF

length: 18
V: TRBV5-1
D: NA
J: TRBJ2-3
size: few
DNA: TGCGCCAGCAGCTTTTCATGGGACATTCCGGCTAGCACAGATACGCAGTATTTT
CDR3: CASSFSWDIPASTDTQYF

length: 16
V: TRBV7-2
D: TRBD2
J: TRBJ2-7
size: NA
DNA: TGTGCCAGCAGCCCTCGGACTAGCGGGGCCTACTACGAGCAGTACTTC
CDR3: CASSPRTSGAYYEQYF

length: 10
V: TRBV10-3
D: TRBD2
J: TRBJ2-3
size: many
DNA: TGTGCATACGGGGGGGATACGCAGTATTTT
CDR3: CAYGGDTQYF

length: 15
V: TRBV7-2
D: NA
J: TRBJ2-5
size: once
DNA: TGTGCCAGCAGCTTATTCGAAGGGGGGAAGGAGACCCAGTACTTC
CDR3: CASSLFEGGKETQYF